Following are 29 T cell receptor beta chains from one sample sequenced in a study of blood T cell repertoires in COVID-19. Data came from immunoSEQ multiplex PCR; TCRdb stores just in-frame clones and leaves some out. Of approximately 100,000 clones detected, about 85% appear once; the ten largest clones hold 2.1%. The sample was peripheral blood. The receptors originated from a human donor in a cohort sampled during active COVID-19.

This clone occurred once. The chain joins TRBV7-2 to TRBJ2-1; weak D call: TRBD2 (6 bases). The germline V gene encodes CDR1 SGHTA and CDR2 FQGNSA. The CDR3 extends over 16 amino acids. Trimming took off 9 bases at V and 5 bases at J, with 23 bases between the two ends. CDR3 region: CASPPPGSGLNNEQFF. DNA for the CDR3: TGTGCCAGTCCCCCCCCAGGTAGCGGTCTTAACAATGAGCAGTTCTTC.

This clone was detected many times. The J gene is TRBJ1-6, the V gene TRBV3-1 (or the pseudogene TRBV3-2), with a tentative D call TRBD1 (5 bases). The CDR3 totals 14 residues. Looked up from germline, CDR1 is LGHDT and CDR2 is YNNKEL (reference sequence). V gave up 1 base and J gave up 6 bases, with 7 bases separating them. The CDR3 DNA sequence: TGTGCCAGCAGCCAAGGGGGCCCTAATTCACCCCTCCACTTT. Amino acids: CASSQGGPNSPLHF.

The V gene is TRBV19, the J gene TRBJ2-1; D might be TRBD1 (6 bases). The CDR3 is 16 amino acids. Germline V lookup: CDR1 LNHDA, CDR2 SQIVND (reference sequence). Trimming stripped 4 bases from V and 6 bases from J, with 19 bases between. The CDR3 DNA reads as TGTGCCAGTAGTACCCCAACAGGGTTTGGAAGCAATGAGCAGTTCTTC. Translation gives CASSTPTGFGSNEQFF.

The chain couples TRBV5-4 to TRBJ2-3; TRBD2 matches 14 bases. This CDR3 is 16 amino acids long. Germline-derived CDR1 and CDR2 are SGHNT and YYREEE (reference sequence). The V gene end was trimmed by 4 bases and the J gene end by 3 bases; junction bases not matched to a gene: 4. The CDR3 loop reads CASSGLAGGTTDTQYF. The DNA for the CDR3 is TGTGCCAGCAGCGGACTAGCGGGAGGAACAACAGATACGCAGTATTTT.

The V gene is TRBV5-4, the J gene TRBJ2-1; a weak D match, TRBD2 (6 bases). The germline V gene encodes CDR1 SGHNT and CDR2 YYREEE (reference sequence). V was cut by 7 bases and J by 4 bases, with 6 bases left in between. This CDR3 is built from 11 residues. In nucleotides, the CDR3 is TGTGCCAGCCGGGGGTACAATGAGCAGTTCTTC. Its translation is CASRGYNEQFF.

This sequence joins TRBV28 and TRBJ2-2, with TRBD2 matching over 8 bases. This CDR3 is built from 13 residues. V gave up 8 bases and J gave up 6 bases; unmatched junction bases: 5. Germline-derived CDR1 and CDR2 are MDHEN and SYDVKM. The CDR3 loop reads CASSRLAPGELFF. The CDR3 bases are TGTGCCAGCTCCAGACTAGCGCCCGGGGAGCTGTTTTTT.

V is TRBV6-5 and J is TRBJ1-2; D gene unclear. V lost 1 base and J lost 4, with 13 bases in between. The CDR3 is made up of 15 amino acids. Germline V gene data show CDR1 as MNHEY and CDR2 as SVGAGI. The CDR3 here is CASSYWRGQLYGYTF. The DNA of the CDR3 is TGTGCCAGCAGTTACTGGCGCGGGCAGCTCTATGGCTACACCTTC.

The rearrangement joins TRBV24-1 to TRBJ1-5; D remains unclear. Trimming left V 4 bases short and J 4 bases short, with 10 bases between. The length of the CDR3 is 14 residues. Germline CDR1 KGHDR, CDR2 SFDVKD. This CDR3 reads CATSESGGNQPQHF. The DNA of the CDR3 is TGTGCCACCAGTGAGTCAGGAGGGAATCAGCCCCAGCATTTT.

V usage is TRBV10-2 and J usage is TRBJ2-5; the D gene is possibly TRBD2 (6 bases). Germline V gene lookup returns CDR1 WSHSY and CDR2 SAAADI. The CDR3 sequence is 13 residues long. With 10 bases removed from V and 0 bases from J, the gap between germline ends came to 12 bases. CDR3 residues: CATSQRDQETQYF. The CDR3 nucleotides are TGCGCCACCTCCCAGCGGGACCAAGAGACCCAGTACTTC.

The J gene is TRBJ2-2, the V gene TRBV5-1, with TRBD2 matching 7 bases. Per the germline V gene, CDR1 is SGHRS and CDR2 is YFSETQ. With V trimmed by 1 base and J by 5 bases, 11 bases remained unmatched. The CDR3 has 17 residues. This CDR3 reads CASSLLGRDAETGELFF. CDR3 nucleotide sequence: TGCGCCAGCAGCTTGCTAGGGAGGGACGCGGAGACCGGGGAGCTGTTTTTT.

The gene calls are TRBV3-1 (or the pseudogene TRBV3-2) and TRBJ2-7, with D maybe TRBD1 (6 bases). In germline, CDR1 is LGHDT, CDR2 YNNKEL (reference sequence). The germline V and J ends were trimmed by 0 bases and 2 bases, with 11 bases remaining between them. The CDR3 has 15 amino acids. The CDR3 coding sequence is TGTGCCAGCAGCCAAGATTCGTCAGGGGCCTACGAGCAGTACTTC. Translating gives CASSQDSSGAYEQYF.

V usage is TRBV4-2 and J usage is TRBJ2-3, with 8 bases aligning to TRBD2. CDR1 is LGHNA and CDR2 is YNFKEQ in the germline V gene. J gave up 4 bases and V 8 bases, and 2 bases lay outside the gene matches. The CDR3 length is 12 residues. CDR3 sequence: CASPTSADTQYF. In DNA, the CDR3 is TGTGCCAGCCCGACTAGCGCAGATACGCAGTATTTT.

The chain combines TRBV18 with TRBJ1-2; unclear D gene. The V gene's germline CDR1 is KGHSH and CDR2 LQKENI. V lost 2 bases and J 8 bases, leaving 18 bases between the germline ends. The CDR3 extends over 15 amino acids. The CDR3 sequence is CASSPSGFGGQGYTF. In nucleotides, the CDR3 is TGTGCCAGCTCACCAAGCGGGTTCGGTGGTCAAGGCTACACCTTC.

The chain uses TRBV28 and TRBJ2-6; possible D gene TRBD2, 6 bases. The germline V and J ends were trimmed by 5 bases and 2 bases, with 13 bases remaining between them. Germline V lookup: CDR1 MDHEN, CDR2 SYDVKM. There are 16 residues in the CDR3. The CDR3, as DNA: TGTGCCAGCAGTCTCCTGGGAGGACCTGGGGCCAACGTCCTGACTTTC. It is translated as CASSLLGGPGANVLTF.

The rearrangement links TRBV18 to TRBJ2-3; D is possibly TRBD1 (5 bases). Germline V gene lookup returns CDR1 KGHSH and CDR2 LQKENI. CDR3 length: 16 residues. Trimming removed 2 bases at V and 0 bases at J, with 12 bases between. Written as DNA, the CDR3 is TGTGCCAGCTCACCATTGGGTGGGGCGAGCACAGATACGCAGTATTTT. As protein: CASSPLGGASTDTQYF.

The chain combines TRBV6-5 with TRBJ2-7, with a tentative D call TRBD1 (6 bases). V was shortened by 7 bases and J by 2 bases, with 15 bases between the two germline ends. The germline V gene has CDR1 MNHEY and CDR2 SVGAGI. The CDR3 contains 14 residues. This CDR3 is CASTRQDETYEQYF. The CDR3 DNA is TGTGCCAGCACCCGACAGGACGAAACCTACGAGCAGTACTTC.

The chain recombines TRBV6-6 with TRBJ2-7; perhaps TRBD1 as D (5 bases). This CDR3 has 15 amino acids. From germline, CDR1 is MNHNY and CDR2 SVGAGI (reference sequence). Trimming shortened V by 4 bases and J by 5 bases, and 18 bases separated the two germline ends. The CDR3 DNA follows: TGTGCCAGCAGTTTTCCCAGGGAAAACTCAAACGAGCAGTACTTC. It codes for CASSFPRENSNEQYF.

This chain connects TRBV10-3 to TRBJ1-2; TRBD1 matches 9 bases. The V and J ends lost 2 bases and 5 bases, in that order; junction bases with no gene match: 3. CDR3 length: 14 amino acids. Germline V CDR1 and CDR2: ENHRY, SYGVKD. CDR3 sequence (DNA): TGTGCCATCAGTGAGGGACAGGGGCCTTATGGCTACACCTTC. Protein: CAISEGQGPYGYTF.

The V call is TRBV7-9, the J call TRBJ1-1; D possibly corresponds to TRBD1 (5 bases). Germline lookup yields CDR1 SEHNR and CDR2 FQNEAQ (reference sequence). V was pared by 1 base and J by 1 base, with 10 bases between. The CDR3 consists of 15 residues. The CDR3 sequence is CASSLGLTENTEAFF. The CDR3 region has the DNA TGTGCCAGCAGCTTAGGCCTGACAGAGAACACTGAAGCTTTCTTT. Supplemented by reference TRBV7-9 and TRBJ1-1, the full variable domain reads DTGVSQNPRHKITKRGQNVTFRCDPISEHNRLYWYRQTLGQGPEFLTYFQNEAQLEKSRLLSDRFSAERPKGSFSTLEIQRTEQGDSAMYLCASSLGLTENTEAFFGQGTRLTVV.

This clone occurred a few times. The genes are TRBV11-2 and TRBJ2-7; D is undetermined. With 5 bases removed from V and 4 bases from J, the gap between germline ends came to 6 bases. CDR3 length equals 11 residues. CDR1 SGHAT and CDR2 FQNNGV come from the germline V gene. CDR3: CASSARYEQYF. In nucleotides, the CDR3 is TGTGCCAGCAGCGCTAGGTACGAGCAGTACTTC.

The J gene is TRBJ2-2, the V gene TRBV9; D gene ambiguous. Looked up from germline, CDR1 is SGDLS and CDR2 is YYNGEE. Deletions cut 0 bases from V and 1 base from J, with 10 bases between. The CDR3 covers 16 residues. The CDR3 sequence: CASSVAGLVNTGELFF. The DNA of the CDR3 is TGTGCCAGCAGCGTAGCTGGGCTGGTGAACACCGGGGAGCTGTTTTTT.

This clone showed up just a few times. The chain recombines TRBV28 with TRBJ1-3; 9 bases align to TRBD1. V dropped 6 bases and J dropped 2; count of bases not matched to a gene: 11. This CDR3 spans 17 amino acids. CDR1 and CDR2 (germline): MDHEN, SYDVKM. The CDR3 here is CASSNVPGQGTGNTIYF. CDR3 DNA sequence: TGTGCCAGCAGCAATGTCCCGGGACAGGGAACTGGAAACACCATATATTTT.

This sequence joins TRBV7-9 and TRBJ1-3, with D possibly TRBD1 on 5 matching bases. CDR1 and CDR2 from the germline V gene are SEHNR and FQNEAQ (reference sequence). V lost 0 bases and J 6 bases, leaving 21 bases between the germline ends. The CDR3 consists of 18 residues. CDR3 in DNA: TGTGCCAGCAGCTTAGCAGGCCGACTTGACAGAAAGACAAACACCATATATTTT. Encoded protein: CASSLAGRLDRKTNTIYF.

The rearrangement joins TRBV10-2 to TRBJ1-2, with D possibly matching TRBD1 (6 bases). This CDR3 is 16 amino acids long. The V end lost 8 bases, the J end lost 4 bases, and 23 bases lay between the germline ends. Germline loops: CDR1 WSHSY, CDR2 SAAADI. The CDR3 DNA follows: TGCGCCAGCCACCCGGACAGTACGGTCTTTATCTATGGCTACACCTTC. Its translation is CASHPDSTVFIYGYTF.

This clone was seen a few times. CDR3 residues: CATSGPSGAASLYEQYF. In nucleotides, the CDR3 is TGTGCCACCAGTGGCCCGTCGGGAGCGGCATCCCTATACGAGCAGTACTTC. The J gene is TRBJ2-7, the V gene TRBV24-1; the D gene is possibly TRBD2 (6 bases). Looked up from germline, CDR1 is KGHDR and CDR2 is SFDVKD. This CDR3 contains 17 residues. Trimming pared 5 bases from V and 4 bases from J, leaving 23 bases between.

This chain links TRBV18 with TRBJ2-3; 8 nucleotides line up with TRBD1. V shed 1 base and J 5 bases; nucleotides not matched to a gene: 8. This CDR3 is 16 amino acids long. Looked up from germline, CDR1 is KGHSH and CDR2 is LQKENI. CDR3 residues: CASSPLGQGGKDTQYF. The CDR3 DNA reads TGTGCCAGCTCACCACTCGGACAGGGAGGCAAAGATACGCAGTATTTT.

The rearrangement joins TRBV5-1 to TRBJ2-7, with 7 nucleotides matching TRBD2. Germline CDR1 and CDR2: SGHRS and YFSETQ. V dropped 2 bases and J dropped 3; count of bases not matched to a gene: 8. The CDR3 has 15 residues. CDR3 in amino acids: CASSLLASPLYEQYF. CDR3 bases: TGCGCCAGCAGCTTACTAGCGTCCCCCCTCTACGAGCAGTACTTC.

The gene calls are TRBV21-1 and TRBJ1-2; the D call in the table, TRBD1, was not verified against the DNA. TRBV21-1 is given as a pseudogene. This CDR3 region has 13 residues. The CDR3 nucleotides read TGTGCCAGCACCCGACATCTTAACTATGGCTACACCTTC. Translated: CASTRHLNYGYTF.

The gene calls are TRBV5-1 and TRBJ1-1; possibly TRBD1 for D (6 bases). V was pared by 0 bases and J by 3 bases, with 9 bases between. Germline CDR1 and CDR2: SGHRS and YFSETQ. The CDR3 covers 14 residues. CDR3 nucleotides: TGCGCCAGCAGCTTGGCAGGGGCGGACACTGAAGCTTTCTTT. It specifies CASSLAGADTEAFF.